This T cell receptor beta chain comes out of a study of CXCR3-negative and CXCR3-positive naive CD8 T cells. The libraries of TRB cDNA were constructed through 5' RACE using UMI labels. Using the 5' RACE reads, TCRdb records one entry per CDR3 protein without DNA. The specimen's table records around 50,000 distinct CDR3 sequences. Germline values: CDR1 MNHEY, CDR2 SVGEGT. This CDR3 has 14 residues. This chain connects TRBV6-2 or TRBV6-3 to TRBJ2-1. The sample comprised memory CD8+ T cells from blood. This sequence originates from a human donor in good health. Some clones in this sample may be carry-over from other donors' samples. CDR3: CASSYSDGYNEQFF.